Below, 2 T cell receptor beta chains from the same sample are listed, as sequenced in a study of blood T cell repertoires in COVID-19. TCRdb's copy holds only in-frame clones and misses some; the assay was immunoSEQ multiplex PCR. The sample records some 62,000 clones, under 80% being singletons. The specimen was peripheral blood. Receptors were obtained from a man in his 60s with acute or convalescent COVID-19.

CDR3 loop: CASSQGSGRNEQFF. The DNA for the CDR3 is TGTGCCAGCAGCCAAGGTAGCGGGAGGAATGAGCAGTTCTTC. The chain carries TRBV3-1 (or the pseudogene TRBV3-2) and TRBJ2-1, with 10 bases aligning to TRBD2. Germline CDR1 LGHDT, CDR2 YNNKEL (reference sequence). V lost 1 base to trimming and J lost 7 bases; unmatched junction nucleotides: 1. The CDR3 totals 14 residues.

This chain connects TRBV6-5 to TRBJ1-3, with TRBD1 matching 11 bases. The CDR3 contains 14 residues. Germline-derived CDR1 and CDR2 are MNHEY and SVGAGI. V was clipped by 6 bases and J by 5 bases; unmatched bases: 3. The CDR3 DNA follows: TGTGCCAGCAGACGGGACAGGGGGAGAAACACCATATATTTT. Translating it yields CASRRDRGRNTIYF.